A selection of T cell receptor beta chains follows, all from one sample in a study of T cell responses to AZD1222 COVID-19 vaccine. The repertoire was sequenced with immunoSEQ multiplex PCR; TCRdb's copy has only in-frame clones and lacks some. This table has 100,000 to 110,000 clones, 88% appearing once. The sample here was peripheral blood, taken on day 0 of AZD1222 vaccination. The source is an adult in good health. CDR3s include the opening cysteine and the closing phenylalanine or tryptophan. The order of the fields is D gene, V gene, CDR3 length, clone size, J gene, CDR3 DNA, CDR3 protein. D genes are given only for firm matches. A row's size may be missing; if present it is once, few, many or a size class.

>TRBD1|TRBV5-1|15|-|TRBJ1-3
TGCGCCAGCACGGACAGGGGAAGCTCTGGAAACACCATATATTTT
CASTDRGSSGNTIYF
>-|TRBV7-2|15|once|TRBJ2-1
TGTGCCAGCAGCTTAGACGGGCTCTCCAACAATGAGCAGTTCTTC
CASSLDGLSNNEQFF
>-|TRBV13|14|-|TRBJ1-1
TGTGCCAGCAGCAGGACAGTTATGAACACTGAAGCTTTCTTT
CASSRTVMNTEAFF
>-|TRBV6-2/TRBV6-3|16|-|TRBJ1-1
TGTGCCAGCAGCTCCCACCCTCAAGGGGGAGGGACTGAAGCTTTCTTT
CASSSHPQGGGTEAFF
>-|TRBV28|16|-|TRBJ1-2
TGTGCCAGCAGTTTAAGTTCTAGGTTGCCGGGGCCCGGCTACACCTTC
CASSLSSRLPGPGYTF
>TRBD1|TRBV28|14|-|TRBJ1-2
TGTGCCAGCAGGGGGACAGAGGAAACCTATGGCTACACCTTC
CASRGTEETYGYTF
>-|TRBV4-1|14|-|TRBJ1-5
TGCGCCAGCAGCCAACGCACAGGCAATCAGCCCCAGCATTTT
CASSQRTGNQPQHF
>-|TRBV24-1|17|-|TRBJ2-3
TGTGCCACCAGTGATTTGGAAGGGGACAAGAGTTCAGATACGCAGTATTTT
CATSDLEGDKSSDTQYF
>-|TRBV4-1|15|-|TRBJ1-2
TGCGCCAGCAGCCAAGAATTCTCTGGGTTCGGTGGCTACACCTTC
CASSQEFSGFGGYTF
>TRBD1|TRBV6-2/TRBV6-3|15|-|TRBJ2-5
TGTGCCAGCAGTACCCCCCGGGACAGTAAAGAGACCCAGTACTTC
CASSTPRDSKETQYF
>TRBD1|TRBV28|14|-|TRBJ1-1
TGTGCCAGCAGTGAGGGACAGATGAACACTGAAGCTTTCTTT
CASSEGQMNTEAFF
>-|TRBV6-2/TRBV6-3|17|-|TRBJ2-1
TGTGCCAGCAGTTACTCGGTGGGCTGGCAAATCTACAATGAGCAGTTCTTC
CASSYSVGWQIYNEQFF
>TRBD1|TRBV7-3|15|once|TRBJ1-6
TGTGCCAGCAGCTCAGCGAGACAGGGTAGGTCACCCCTCCACTTT
CASSSARQGRSPLHF
>TRBD2|TRBV11-2|17|-|TRBJ2-7
TGTGCCAGCAGCTTTGATGCGGGACTAGCGGAATACTACGAGCAGTACTTC
CASSFDAGLAEYYEQYF
>TRBD1|TRBV28|15|-|TRBJ1-6
TGTGCCAGCGGACAGGGGAGCTCCTATAATTCACCCCTCCACTTT
CASGQGSSYNSPLHF
>TRBD2|TRBV19|17|few|TRBJ2-1
TGTGCCAGTAGTATAGACGGGACTAGCGGGAGGGCCCCCGAGCAGTTCTTC
CASSIDGTSGRAPEQFF
>-|TRBV4-2|14|once|TRBJ2-2
TGTGCCAGCAGCCAAGAGGCCACAGGCGGGGAGCTGTTTTTT
CASSQEATGGELFF
>TRBD1|TRBV28|15|-|TRBJ1-4
TGTGCCAGCAGAATCATCGGGACAGAAGTCGAAAAACTGTTTTTT
CASRIIGTEVEKLFF
>-|TRBV21-1|16|-|TRBJ1-4
TGTGCCAGCACCGGACCCCCAAGTGGCATTAATGAAAAACTGTTTTTT
CASTGPPSGINEKLFF
>-|TRBV28|15|-|TRBJ1-1
TGTGCCAGCAAACCCTCCCGGGGCCCGAACACTGAAGCTTTCTTT
CASKPSRGPNTEAFF
>TRBD2|TRBV29-1|17|-|TRBJ2-3
TGCAGCGTTGAATATACTCCTGGCGGGAGATGGGCAGATACGCAGTATTTT
CSVEYTPGGRWADTQYF
>-|TRBV4-3|16|-|TRBJ2-7
TGCGCCAGCAGCCAAGATATGCCGGGGCCGAGGTACGAGCAGTACTTC
CASSQDMPGPRYEQYF
>TRBD2|TRBV28|14|-|TRBJ2-7
TGTGCCAGCAGTTACGGCGGGAGCTTCGGCGAGCAGTACTTC
CASSYGGSFGEQYF
>-|TRBV3-1/TRBV3-2|14|once|TRBJ2-1
TGTGCCAGCAGCCACGGGGGCCTCATGGATGAGCAGTTCTTC
CASSHGGLMDEQFF
>-|TRBV6-2/TRBV6-3|19|-|TRBJ1-5
TGTGCCAGCAGTTACAGGTCTAGGGGGGTTAAATATAGCAATCAGCCCCAGCATTTT
CASSYRSRGVKYSNQPQHF
>TRBD2|TRBV2|16|-|TRBJ2-1
TGTGCCAGCAGTGAAGTGGCGGGAGGGTTGGGCAATGAGCAGTTCTTC
CASSEVAGGLGNEQFF
>-|TRBV28|14|-|TRBJ2-7
TGTGCCAGCAGTACGTTCGGATCCCCCTACGAGCAGTACTTC
CASSTFGSPYEQYF
>-|TRBV24-1|14|-|TRBJ1-5
TGTGCCACCAGTGATCGCCTATCCGTGATGCCCCAGCATTTT
CATSDRLSVMPQHF
>-|TRBV3-1/TRBV3-2|13|-|TRBJ1-2
TGTGCCAGCAGCCCCCGTCAAGCCGTTGGCTACACCTTC
CASSPRQAVGYTF
>-|TRBV19|16|-|TRBJ2-1
TGTGCCAGTAGTCCCCGGACGGGTAGCTCCTACAATGAGCAGTTCTTC
CASSPRTGSSYNEQFF
>-|TRBV30|14|-|TRBJ1-4
TGTGCCTGGAGTACCGGACTACTGAGGGAAAAACTGTTTTTT
CAWSTGLLREKLFF
>TRBD1|TRBV19|15|once|TRBJ2-7
TGTGCCAGTAGTATAGTGGGGACAGGTCCCTACGAGCAGTACTTC
CASSIVGTGPYEQYF
>-|TRBV24-1|12|-|TRBJ2-7
TGTGCCACCAGTGATTTAGGCCACGAGCAGTACTTC
CATSDLGHEQYF
>-|TRBV15|12|-|TRBJ1-5
TGTGCCACCAGCGGACCTAATCAGCCCCAGCATTTT
CATSGPNQPQHF
>TRBD2|TRBV11-3|15|-|TRBJ2-7
TGTGCCAGCAGCTTAGGCGGGAGAGGGTCCTACGAGCAGTACTTC
CASSLGGRGSYEQYF
>-|TRBV2|12|-|TRBJ2-7
TGTGCCAGCCTTGACCTCTCCTACGAGCAGTACTTC
CASLDLSYEQYF
>-|TRBV19|14|few|TRBJ1-5
TGTGCCAGTAGTAGCGGACAGCTCAATCAGCCCCAGCATTTT
CASSSGQLNQPQHF
>-|TRBV28|14|-|TRBJ1-2
TGTGCCAGCAGTCCACCTAGGGGGTCCGGCGGCTACACCTTC
CASSPPRGSGGYTF
>-|TRBV12-3/TRBV12-4|12|-|TRBJ2-1
TGTGCCAGCAGGGGACGGTACAATGAGCAGTTCTTC
CASRGRYNEQFF
>TRBD1|TRBV19|13|-|TRBJ2-7
TGTGCCAGTAGTATTGACAGGGGCTACGAGCAGTACTTC
CASSIDRGYEQYF
>-|TRBV5-6|19|-|TRBJ1-5
TGTGCCAGCAGCTTGACCGGGGGATTCTTAGCGGAGGGCAATCAGCCCCAGCATTTT
CASSLTGGFLAEGNQPQHF
>TRBD2|TRBV7-9|16|-|TRBJ2-1
TGTGCCAGCAGTCGGCGGTCAGCGGGAGGGTACAATGAGCAGTTCTTC
CASSRRSAGGYNEQFF
>-|TRBV28|16|-|TRBJ2-4
TGTGCCAGCAGTTTACAGGATTCGACGGGCCGGGGCATTCAGTACTTC
CASSLQDSTGRGIQYF
>TRBD1|TRBV3-1/TRBV3-2|12|-|TRBJ2-7
TGTGCCAGCAGCCGACAGGGGGCTGAGCAGTACTTC
CASSRQGAEQYF
>TRBD1|TRBV6-5|16|-|TRBJ2-1
TGTGCCAGCAGTTACAAGACAGGGGGGCTTTACAATGAGCAGTTCTTC
CASSYKTGGLYNEQFF
>-|TRBV28|13|-|TRBJ2-7
TGTGCCAGCAGTTTTCACGTAACCTACGAGCAGTACTTC
CASSFHVTYEQYF
>TRBD1|TRBV19|16|-|TRBJ2-2
TGTGCCAGTAGCCAGGGACAGGGGGCGGGAACCGGGGAGCTGTTTTTT
CASSQGQGAGTGELFF
>TRBD1|TRBV19|14|-|TRBJ2-2
TGTGCCAGTAGACAGGGGGCGGGGACCGGGGAGCTGTTTTTT
CASRQGAGTGELFF
>-|TRBV10-1|13|-|TRBJ1-1
TGCGCCAGCAGACTAGGGGGGAACACTGAAGCTTTCTTT
CASRLGGNTEAFF
>TRBD1|TRBV19|15|few|TRBJ1-1
TGTGCCAGTCACGGCAGGGGGTTTAGTAACACTGAAGCTTTCTTT
CASHGRGFSNTEAFF
>TRBD1|TRBV27|14|-|TRBJ1-4
TGTGCCAGCAGACCAGGGGGAACTAATGAAAAACTGTTTTTT
CASRPGGTNEKLFF